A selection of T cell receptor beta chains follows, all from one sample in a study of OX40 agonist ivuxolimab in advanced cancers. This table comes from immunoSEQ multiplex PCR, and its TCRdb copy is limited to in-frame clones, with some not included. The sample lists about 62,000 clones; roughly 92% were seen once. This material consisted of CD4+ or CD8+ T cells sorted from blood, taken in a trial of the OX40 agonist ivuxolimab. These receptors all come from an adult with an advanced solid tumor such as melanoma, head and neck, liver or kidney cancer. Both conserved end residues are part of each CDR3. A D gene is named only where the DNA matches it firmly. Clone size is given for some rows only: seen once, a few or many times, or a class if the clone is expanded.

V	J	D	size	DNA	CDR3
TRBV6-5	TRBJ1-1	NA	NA	TGTGCCAGCAGTTACTCGAAAACAGGGTCCACTGAAGCTTTCTTT	CASSYSKTGSTEAFF
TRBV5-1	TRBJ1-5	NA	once	TGCGCCAGCAGCTTGGGTGGTGAGAAGCCCCAGCATTTT	CASSLGGEKPQHF
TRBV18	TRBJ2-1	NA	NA	TGTGCCAGCTCACGGGAGTCCAATGAGCAGTTCTTC	CASSRESNEQFF
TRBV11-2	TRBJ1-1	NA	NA	TGTGCCAGCAGCTTAGGGGGGGCTTGGAACACTGAAGCTTTCTTT	CASSLGGAWNTEAFF
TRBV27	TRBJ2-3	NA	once	TGTGCCAGCAGCCCTCGCGTATCAGATACGCAGTATTTT	CASSPRVSDTQYF
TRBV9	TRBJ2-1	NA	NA	TGTGCCAGCAGCGTAGCGGTGGGGCGCGGGAATGAGCAGTTCTTC	CASSVAVGRGNEQFF
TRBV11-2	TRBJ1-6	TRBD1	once	TGTGCCAGCAGCTTAGAACTTTGGACAGGGAGAGGGTCACCCCTCCACTTT	CASSLELWTGRGSPLHF
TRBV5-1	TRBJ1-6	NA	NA	TGCGCCAGCAGCTTGCGCTCTGGGCAGGGTGATTCACCCCTCCACTTT	CASSLRSGQGDSPLHF
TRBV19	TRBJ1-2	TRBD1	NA	TGTGCCAGTGACACAGGGGTTGGCTACACCTTC	CASDTGVGYTF
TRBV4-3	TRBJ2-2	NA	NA	TGCGCCAGCAGCCAGACAGCGAACACCGGGGAGCTGTTTTTT	CASSQTANTGELFF
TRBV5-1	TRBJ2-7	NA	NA	TGCGCCAGCAGCTTACCGGCGGGACAGAGCTCCTACGAGCAGTACTTC	CASSLPAGQSSYEQYF
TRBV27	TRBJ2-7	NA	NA	TGTGCCAGCAGTTTTAGGAGACAGTTCTACGAGCAGTACTTC	CASSFRRQFYEQYF
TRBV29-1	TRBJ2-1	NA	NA	TGCAGCGTCCAAGGGGACGACAATGAGCAGTTCTTC	CSVQGDDNEQFF
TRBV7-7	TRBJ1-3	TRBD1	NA	TGTGCCAGCAGAATTAATCCCGGGACAGACTCTGGAAACACCATATATTTT	CASRINPGTDSGNTIYF
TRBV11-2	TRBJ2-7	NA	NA	TGTGCCAGCGAGAGGGGCTACGAGCAGTACTTC	CASERGYEQYF
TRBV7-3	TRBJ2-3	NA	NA	TGTGCCAGCAGCTTCGGACCAGAGGATACGCAGTATTTT	CASSFGPEDTQYF
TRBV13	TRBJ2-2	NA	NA	TGTGCCAGCACCGAACTGGGCACCGGGGAGCTGTTTTTT	CASTELGTGELFF
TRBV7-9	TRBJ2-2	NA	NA	TGTGCCAGCAGCTTAGAACGTGGTTGGCCGGAGGGAGTCACCGGGGAGCTGTTTTTT	CASSLERGWPEGVTGELFF
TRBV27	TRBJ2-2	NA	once	TGTGCCAGCAGTTTGGGCAGGGACGGGGAGCTGTTTTTT	CASSLGRDGELFF
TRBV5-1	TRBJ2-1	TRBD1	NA	TGCGCCAGCAGCACCTCCAGGGGGCCCTACAATGAGCAGTTCTTC	CASSTSRGPYNEQFF
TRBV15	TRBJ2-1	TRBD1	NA	TGTGCCACCAAGGGACAGGCCTACAATGAGCAGTTCTTC	CATKGQAYNEQFF
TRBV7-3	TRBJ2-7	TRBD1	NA	TGTGCCAGCAGCACTACAGGGGATCAAGAGCAGTACTTC	CASSTTGDQEQYF
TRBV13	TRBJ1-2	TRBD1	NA	TGTGCCAGCAATGGCGGGGACAGTGAGGGCTACACCTTC	CASNGGDSEGYTF